The text below deals with one TCR beta chain. The antigen this receptor binds is unknown. Base qualities are not at hand, and no much larger clone is one base apart. The library was produced with the immunoSEQ multiplex PCR assay. The multiplex PCR relied on a mix of 60 forward primers for TCR Vbeta segments and 13 reverse primers for TCR Jbeta segments. Amplification of the CDR3 region of rearranged TCR beta genes was performed with a multiplex PCR assay on genomic DNA. On the Illumina HiSeq System, the amplified TCR beta libraries were sequenced as 87-base-pair reads. In the original analysis: In a later analysis, roughly 80 million unique TCR beta chains were counted across the roughly 700 repertoires, and about 9.9 million of these chains were shared by at least two donors. Raw reads were error-corrected and collapsed into unique sequences with a nearest-neighbor algorithm that merged closely related sequences to remove PCR and sequencing errors. Alignment of CDR3 sequences to IMGT reference sequences was used to assign V, D and J gene segments. For a sequence to be retained, at least a six-nucleotide match to both a V gene segment and a J gene segment was required. A rearrangement was called productive if the CDR3 had no stop codons and remained in frame with V and J, and every other rearrangement was called non-productive. CDR3 was defined according to IMGT convention as the region running from the second conserved V-encoded cysteine to the conserved J-encoded phenylalanine. Sequences without an unambiguous match to a single V gene segment were excluded from the earlier analysis of about 630 of the donors. An earlier analysis of a few hundred of the donors called V segments functional above 56.7% productive rearrangements and segregating when the between-donor standard deviation exceeded 5%. To diagnose cytomegalovirus status from the catalog of TCR beta chain sequences, a statistical classification framework was built. In a later analysis, V and J genes were assigned by comparing TCR nucleotide sequences against IMGT/GENE-DB human TR gene sequences. The TCRdist pipeline was used in a later analysis to assign CDR3 sequences and most-parsimonious VDJ recombination scenarios. In a later analysis, each TCR beta chain was defined by its CDR3 amino acid sequence together with its V-gene family, and reads without a unique V-gene family were excluded. A later analysis removed 600 or so highly shared, low-generation-probability nucleotide sequences to deal with suspected cross-contamination and a sequencing artifact. A later analysis calculated a clonal expansion index for each public chain from normalized within-repertoire ranks of inferred template counts. In a later analysis, generation probabilities were computed using a VDJ recombination model fitted to out-of-frame rearrangements, and the results were checked against IGoR. In a later analysis, hypergeometric tests were used to score TCR-TCR, TCR-HLA and TCR-CMV co-occurrence, with a repertoire-size bias correction applied to TCR pairs. A later analysis estimated false discovery rates by permuting HLA or CMV assignments 20 times. In a later analysis, co-occurring TCRs were grouped with DBSCAN, and TCRdist sequence similarity was added when clustering was performed within HLA-allele-positive subsets. Co-occurrence clustering excluded repertoires with fewer than 30,000 or more than 120,000 public chains, plus five with anomalous nucleotide sharing. The source is immuneACCESS, and TCRdb retained only in-frame sequences with V and J called. Part of the clones is not carried over; for the studies checked, unresolved V genes explain less than half of this, and the remainder is unexplained. Clone size and the V and J calls come from that table; the DNA yielded D and trimming. The sample records around 120,000 clones, 80% of which are singletons. The ten largest make up 2% to 3% of the sample.

The cohort comprised fewer than 700 healthy bone marrow donors. At the time of sampling, every cohort member was nominally healthy, though immune exposures that went unrecorded were likely present. The donor was CMV seronegative and was included in the group of over 300 seronegative cohort members. Every donor gave a peripheral blood sample, and the peripheral blood mononuclear cells from that sample were used for TCR beta sequencing. Genomic DNA was extracted from the blood cell samples with the Qiagen DNeasy Blood Extraction Kit. These data belong to a study of cytomegalovirus exposure and HLA in healthy donors (dated by TCRdb to the late 2010s). Regarding the research as a whole: An earlier analysis of approximately 590 of the donors reported approximately 270 Gb of sequence data and approximately 110 million unique TCR beta sequences from 150 million to 200 million T cells. Roughly 300 gigabases of sequencing data and tens of millions of unique TCR sequences were included in an early release covering about 700 HLA-typed donors. Of the roughly 400 genotyped donors, roughly 80% were placed in the genetic ancestry cluster associated with self-reported Caucasian donors. The study aimed to test whether cataloging public T cell receptors could reveal signatures of past pathogen exposure. Using immunosequencing, the study profiled T cell repertoires from approximately 700 subjects and related those repertoires to cytomegalovirus serostatus. In addition to the first cohort of several hundred subjects, a separate validation cohort of around 110 different subjects was used. To predict cytomegalovirus infection status, the study combined high-throughput TCR immunosequencing, statistical association of individual TCRs with disease status, and machine learning. To study patterns of TCR occurrence, a later analysis re-analyzed previously published TCR beta repertoires from around 670 donors and added high-resolution HLA genotyping. The later analysis used no new phenotypic data to find candidate immune exposures, relying instead on TCR beta sequences and their occurrence across donors. To decide whether each TCR beta V gene segment behaved as functional or pseudogenic, an earlier analysis of fewer than 750 of the donors relied on high-throughput TCR beta sequencing. Donor age, sex, ethnicity and CMV serostatus were compiled alongside the repertoire data. A later genetic analysis used genome-wide SNP genotypes for about 55% of the 666 donors, treating that subset as a discovery cohort. Every discovery cohort repertoire had been produced on one sequencing platform. HLA typing covered class I and class II loci at four-digit resolution. Typing coverage differed by locus: A, B, C, DRB1 and DQB1 were typed in roughly 620-640 donors, DQA1 in about 510, DPA1 in some 610, and DPB1 in approximately 450. About 5 DR-DQ haplotypes were handled as single units for association and clustering, since linkage in the cohort was strong. On average, around 200,000 unique TCR beta nucleotide sequences were sequenced per donor among 398 genotyped donors of the cohort, with 15% to 20% of those sequences being non-productive. General study outcomes and caveats: A further reported finding was that TCR beta sequences accurately predicted the HLA-A and HLA-B alleles for most subjects in the first cohort. The cohort was sequenced for TCR beta chains only, and without alpha or paired-chain data the features that could be detected were limited. A later analysis reported that several top co-occurrence clusters appeared linked to parvovirus B19, influenza, CMV and Epstein-Barr virus. In both the original and validation cohorts, the classifier was reported to diagnose cytomegalovirus status with high specificity and sensitivity. The only immune exposure information available for the cohort was CMV serostatus. Some IMGT-functional V segments, including TRBV6-2 and TRBV6-3, could not be distinguished by the 87-base-pair reads and were therefore excluded. In a later analysis, HLA-associated TCR beta chains were found to be more clonally expanded and to have lower generation probabilities than equally common non-associated chains. While some public TCRs were present in many individuals, most TCR sequences turned up only very rarely across donors. In a later genetic analysis, fewer N-insertions in productive TCRs were reported among donors in an Asian-associated ancestry cluster than the approximately 710-donor mean. Because some donors lacked HLA typing at each locus, the association tests relied only on the typed subset. A few of the identified cytomegalovirus-associated TCR beta chains were confirmed in vitro to be specific for cytomegalovirus antigens. A cluster of highly shared sequence variants was judged likely to be a technical artifact of the sequencing pipeline. An association between a missense DCLRE1C variant and V-gene and J-gene trimming of TCR beta chains was found in a later genetic analysis and replicated in an independent cohort. A later analysis found that TCR association rates varied across HLA loci, with DRB1 alleles showing the most associated TCRs and HLA-C alleles the fewest. In a later analysis, most CMV-associated TCR beta chains were found to appear HLA-restricted, with HLA associations seemingly driven largely by CMV exposure. Assigning TCR associations to individual alleles was difficult when HLA alleles, especially DR and DQ, strongly co-occurred. Because counts were too low, about 17 rarely observed V segments, including chromosome 9 orphons, were excluded from the earlier analysis of a few hundred of the donors. Linkage disequilibrium might explain the correlated functional status among segregating V segments, but an unknown experimental factor could not be excluded. The authors suggested that the approach could potentially be extended to other disease states and immunological phenotypes. Roughly uniform sequencing depth across donors was assumed in presence/absence analyses, although this assumption may not hold. A later analysis associated 16,951 TCR beta sequences with specific HLA alleles at a false discovery rate of 0.05. In the study, about 150 TCR beta chains were listed as associated with cytomegalovirus. In an earlier analysis of 450 to 750 of the donors, most TCR beta V segments appeared in productive rearrangements about 90% or about 30% of the time, broadly matching IMGT annotations.

V loses 5 bases, J loses 5 bases, and the germline ends lie 15 bases apart. CDR1 and CDR2 (MNHEY, SMNVEV) derive from the germline V gene (reference sequence). The CDR3 sequence holds 14 residues, the cysteine and phenylalanine included. CDR3 DNA only is kept here, 42 bases in frame from base 1. The source is a man younger than 45 in good health and CMV-seronegative. Sequenced: PBMCs. The chain is made from TRBV27 and TRBJ1-2; TRBD1 might be the D gene, on 6 matching bases. The CDR3 reads as follows: CASSPGTSFYGYTF. The DNA is as follows: TGTGCCAGCAGTCCCGGGACAAGTTTTTATGGCTACACCTTC.